This T cell receptor (beta chain) came from a study of shared clonotypes between healthy human individuals. Study results and limitations: Shared across several donors were around 5% of the naive CD4 clonotypes.

Trimming cost V 4 bases and J 1 base; bases outside gene matches: 10. Germline lookup yields CDR1 SGHNT and CDR2 YYREEE (reference sequence). The CDR3 runs 17 residues. Note on this clone: The antigen is unknown.

Some clones are missing from TCRdb's copy, which holds only in-frame ones; the method was immunoSEQ multiplex PCR. This sample has hundreds of thousands of clones, with 85% to 95% found just once. Selected positively for CCR7 and CD45RO-negative, naive CD8 cells excluded terminally differentiated effector memory CD45RA+ cells. Donors were healthy HIV-negative adults without recently reported acute infections or vaccinations. The sequence was obtained from a woman in her 30s in good health. J is TRBJ1-3 and V is TRBV5-4; TRBD1 matches 8 bases. Sequenced sample: naive CD8+ T cells sorted from blood. CDR3 protein: CASSDGQGISSGNTIYF. The CDR3 coding sequence is TGTGCCAGCAGCGACGGACAGGGTATTTCATCTGGAAACACCATATATTTT.